This note documents a single TCR beta chain sequence. The antigen is undetermined. Compared with germline, one end of the junction differs, possibly owing to a read error. Each sample yielded at least 6 micrograms of PBMC total RNA. The data stem from a study of blood T cells in healthy people across ages. Primers used in a second PCR of roughly 6 to 11 cycles were a sample-barcoded 5' primer and a J-beta primer mix. TCRdb reanalysed the 5' RACE reads using MiXCR and keeps one entry per CDR3 protein. The table records around 1.1 million distinct CDR3 sequences, 35% to 40% of them present only once. Broader study findings: Donor CMV infection status was unknown, possibly confounding age-related changes in expanded clonotypes.

Germline assignment: CDR1 SGDLS and CDR2 YYNGEE. The CDR3 runs 14 residues. V and J are TRBV9 and TRBJ2-6, with D perhaps TRBD1 (5 bases). Material for sequencing was blood. This sequence was found in a man between 18 and 35 years old in good health. Here the CDR3 reads CASYSGLGAYVLTF. The CDR3 DNA sequence: TGTGCCAGCTACTCGGGCCTTGGGGCCTACGTCCTGACTTTC.